This TCR beta chain was observed in a study of blood T cell repertoires in COVID-19. Study at large: Acute and convalescent COVID-19 samples came from the United States, Italy and Spain. T cells, B-cell-depleted T cells, or PBMCs provided the cDNA or gDNA that served as material.

In the original processing: By means of reference gene primer amplification, nucleated cell counts were estimated. Assay used: immunoSEQ multiplex PCR; TCRdb lists only in-frame clones, some missing. The DNA gave D and trimming, while V, J and clone size come from that table. The sample records fewer than 500,000 clones, about four fifths being singletons. With V trimmed by 3 bases and J by 8 bases, 14 bases remained unmatched. The CDR3 sequence is 16 residues long. Germline CDR1 reads MNHNS; CDR2 reads SASEGT. V and J are TRBV6-1 and TRBJ1-2, with 8 nucleotides matching TRBD1. The receptor's source is a human donor with acute or convalescent COVID-19. The donor label of this sample is uncertain. Sequencing was performed on peripheral blood. The CDR3 loop is CASSERDRTYRYGYTF. The DNA for the CDR3 is TGTGCCAGCAGTGAGAGGGACAGGACATATCGATACGGCTACACCTTC.